The rows below give T cell receptor beta chains drawn from one sample of a study of tissue T cells after allogeneic stem cell transplantation. Method: immunoSEQ multiplex PCR; TCRdb's copy keeps in-frame clones and lacks some. There are more than 300 clones in the sample; about 45% occur only once, and under 55% lies in the top ten. The sequencing used ascending colon tissue, collected at autopsy. These receptors were collected from a female patient aged 40-70 years with steroid-refractory graft-versus-host disease after an allogeneic stem cell transplant. T cells may partly derive from the graft donor. Both conserved end residues are part of each CDR3. A D gene is named only where the DNA matches it firmly. Clone sizes are given selectively: once, few, many, or a class where the clone is expanded.

CDR3 protein | CDR3 DNA | J gene | D gene | clone size | V gene
CASSQGGRGYGYTF | TGTGCCAGCAGCCAAGGAGGCAGGGGCTATGGCTACACCTTC | TRBJ1-2 | . | . | TRBV3-1/TRBV3-2
CAWSVHSVNYGYTF | TGTGCCTGGAGTGTCCATTCGGTGAACTATGGCTACACCTTC | TRBJ1-2 | . | few | TRBV30
CASSPRWEAAGELFF | TGTGCCAGCAGCCCCCGTTGGGAGGCCGCTGGGGAGCTGTTTTTT | TRBJ2-2 | . | large | TRBV7-2
CASSRTGELYEQYF | TGCGCCAGCAGCCGGACGGGGGAATTGTACGAGCAGTACTTC | TRBJ2-7 | . | . | TRBV5-1
CASSSRGYEQYF | TGCGCCAGCAGCTCCCGGGGCTACGAGCAGTACTTC | TRBJ2-7 | . | . | TRBV5-1
CASSVNQGTYGYTF | TGTGCCAGCAGCGTAAACCAGGGGACCTATGGCTACACCTTC | TRBJ1-2 | . | . | TRBV21-1
CAAQGGGSNYGYTF | TGTGCCGCCCAAGGGGGGGGTTCTAACTATGGCTACACCTTC | TRBJ1-2 | . | . | TRBV10-3
CASSILWGGKETQYF | TGTGCCAGCAGTATCTTGTGGGGCGGAAAAGAGACCCAGTACTTC | TRBJ2-5 | . | . | TRBV6-5
CASSYRYAPGRNSPLHF | TGTGCCAGCAGCTACCGATACGCGCCGGGACGAAATTCACCCCTCCACTTT | TRBJ1-6 | . | . | TRBV11-3
CSAFHYEQYF | TGCAGTGCTTTTCACTACGAGCAGTACTTC | TRBJ2-7 | . | once | TRBV20-1
CASSHHTPTDTQYF | TGTGCCAGCAGCCACCACACGCCCACAGATACGCAGTATTTT | TRBJ2-3 | . | . | TRBV3-1/TRBV3-2
CASSTKLRGGEAFF | TGTGCCAGCAGCACGAAACTAAGGGGCGGTGAAGCTTTCTTT | TRBJ1-1 | . | . | TRBV28
CASRTTGGGYGYTF | TGTGCCAGCAGGACGACAGGGGGTGGGTATGGCTACACCTTC | TRBJ1-2 | TRBD1 | . | TRBV7-2
CASSAGGSSYEQYF | TGTGCCAGCAGCGCCGGCGGAAGCTCCTACGAGCAGTACTTC | TRBJ2-7 | . | large | TRBV9
CASRTGPGELFF | TGTGCCAGCAGAACCGGACCCGGGGAGCTGTTTTTT | TRBJ2-2 | . | . | TRBV7-9
CASSLGRGPPSDTQYF | TGTGCCAGCAGCTTGGGCAGGGGCCCCCCGTCTGATACGCAGTATTTT | TRBJ2-3 | . | once | TRBV7-7
CASSLAGSGNTIYF | TGTGCCAGCAGCTTGGCGGGGTCTGGAAACACCATATATTTT | TRBJ1-3 | . | large | TRBV5-5
CASSLYLRGLQPQHF | TGTGCCAGCAGCTTGTATCTGCGGGGGCTCCAGCCCCAGCATTTT | TRBJ1-5 | . | once | TRBV5-6
CASSTGGKSRANVLTF | TGCGCCAGCAGTACAGGGGGAAAAAGTCGGGCCAACGTCCTGACTTTC | TRBJ2-6 | TRBD1 | . | TRBV10-1
CASRMTGSVSSPLHF | TGTGCCAGCAGGATGACAGGGTCGGTTAGTTCACCCCTCCACTTT | TRBJ1-6 | TRBD1 | . | TRBV6-5
CASSVDVVAEQYF | TGTGCCAGCAGCGTAGACGTCGTTGCCGAGCAGTACTTC | TRBJ2-7 | . | . | TRBV9
CASSLGGNTEAFF | TGTGCCAGCAGTTTAGGAGGTAACACTGAAGCTTTCTTT | TRBJ1-1 | . | . | TRBV12-3/TRBV12-4